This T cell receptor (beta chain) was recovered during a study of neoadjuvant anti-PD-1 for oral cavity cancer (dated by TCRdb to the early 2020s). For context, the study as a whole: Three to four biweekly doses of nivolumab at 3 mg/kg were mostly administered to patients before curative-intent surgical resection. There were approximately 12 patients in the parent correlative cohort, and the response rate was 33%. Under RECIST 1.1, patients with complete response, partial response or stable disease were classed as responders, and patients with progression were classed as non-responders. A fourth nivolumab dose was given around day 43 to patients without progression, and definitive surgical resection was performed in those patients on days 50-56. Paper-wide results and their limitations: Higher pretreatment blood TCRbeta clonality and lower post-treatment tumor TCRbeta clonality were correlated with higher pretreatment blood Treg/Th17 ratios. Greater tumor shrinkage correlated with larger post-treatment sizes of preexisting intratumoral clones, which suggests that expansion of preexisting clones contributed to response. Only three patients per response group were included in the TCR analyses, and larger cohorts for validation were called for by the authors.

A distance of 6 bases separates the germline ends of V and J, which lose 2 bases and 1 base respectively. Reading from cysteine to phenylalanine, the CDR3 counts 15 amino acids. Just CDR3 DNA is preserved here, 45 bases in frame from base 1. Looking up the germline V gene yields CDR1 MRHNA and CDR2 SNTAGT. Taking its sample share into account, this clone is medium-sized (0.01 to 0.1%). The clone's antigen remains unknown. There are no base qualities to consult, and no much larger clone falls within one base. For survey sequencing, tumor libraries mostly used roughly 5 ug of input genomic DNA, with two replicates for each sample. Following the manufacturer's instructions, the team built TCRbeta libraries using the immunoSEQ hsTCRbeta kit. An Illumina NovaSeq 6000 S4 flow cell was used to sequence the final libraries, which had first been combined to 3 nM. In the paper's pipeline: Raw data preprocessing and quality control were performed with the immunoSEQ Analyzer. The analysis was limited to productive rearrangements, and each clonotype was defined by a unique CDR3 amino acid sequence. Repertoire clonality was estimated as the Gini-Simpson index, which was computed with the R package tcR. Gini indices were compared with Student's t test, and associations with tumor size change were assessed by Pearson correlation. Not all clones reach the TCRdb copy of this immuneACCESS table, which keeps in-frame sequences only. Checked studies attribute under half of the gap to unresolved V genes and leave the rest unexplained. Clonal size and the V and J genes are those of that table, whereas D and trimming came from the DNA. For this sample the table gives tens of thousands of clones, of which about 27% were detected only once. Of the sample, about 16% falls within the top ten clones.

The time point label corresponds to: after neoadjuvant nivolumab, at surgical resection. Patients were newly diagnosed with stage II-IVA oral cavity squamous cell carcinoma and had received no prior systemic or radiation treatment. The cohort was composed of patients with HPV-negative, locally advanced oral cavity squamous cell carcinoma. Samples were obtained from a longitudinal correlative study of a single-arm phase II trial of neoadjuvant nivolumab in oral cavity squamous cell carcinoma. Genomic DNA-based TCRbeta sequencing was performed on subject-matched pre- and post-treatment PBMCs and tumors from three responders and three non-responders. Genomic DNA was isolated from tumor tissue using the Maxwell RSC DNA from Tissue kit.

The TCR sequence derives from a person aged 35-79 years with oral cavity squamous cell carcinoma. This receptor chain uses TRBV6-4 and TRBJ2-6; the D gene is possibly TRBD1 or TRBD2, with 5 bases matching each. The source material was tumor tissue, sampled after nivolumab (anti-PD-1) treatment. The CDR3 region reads CASSDGGSGANVLTF. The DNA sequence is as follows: TGTGCCAGCAGTGACGGGGGTTCTGGGGCCAACGTCCTGACTTTC.